What follows describes a single TCR beta chain. The data derive from a study of blood T cell repertoires in COVID-19. Sequencing used immunoSEQ multiplex PCR; TCRdb keeps in-frame clones, though not all of them. Of around 300,000 clones listed, less than 90% are singletons. This sequence was found in a woman aged 70-85 years with COVID-19, enrolled during active disease. Sequencing input: peripheral blood.

The CDR3 sequence is CAISESVWGGRGQPQHF. The CDR3, as DNA: TGTGCCATCAGTGAGTCAGTTTGGGGGGGCCGGGGACAGCCCCAGCATTTT. The V call is TRBV10-3, the J call TRBJ1-5; D is possibly TRBD1 (6 bases). CDR3 size: 17 residues. Germline V gene sequence: CDR1 ENHRY, CDR2 SYGVKD. V shed 0 bases and J shed 7 bases, with 19 bases lying between them.